This TCR beta chain was observed in a study of shared clonotypes between healthy human individuals. Only a few counts were recorded for this clone. Assay: immunoSEQ multiplex PCR; the TCRdb copy retains only in-frame clones and omits some. Seen here are some 79,000 clones, about 63% observed once, and the top ten hold about 51%. Trimming pared 5 bases from V and 3 bases from J, leaving 12 bases between. The CDR3 is 13 residues long. Germline V gives CDR1 SQVTM, CDR2 ANQGSEA. This TCR came from a man aged 25-45 years in good health. Sequenced material: memory CD8+ T cells sorted from blood. Subset specified: CD45RO+ cells pooled with CCR7-negative TemRA cells. The chain combines TRBV29-1 with TRBJ2-3; the D gene is possibly TRBD2 (5 bases). This CDR3 reads CSVSTGMTDTQYF. DNA for the CDR3: TGCAGCGTTTCTACCGGGATGACAGATACGCAGTATTTT.